This entry lists 16 T cell receptor beta chains sequenced from one sample in a study of T cells in localized non-small cell lung cancer. Profiling relied on immunoSEQ multiplex PCR, and the TCRdb table lists in-frame clones only, not all of them. Found here are tens of thousands of clones, 80% to 90% of them singletons; the top ten hold around 4%. The material sequenced was peripheral blood, taken before any cancer treatment. The receptors were gathered from a male donor aged 60 or older with stage III lung adenocarcinoma.

The chain is built from TRBV7-8 and TRBJ2-1; D gene uncertain. From germline, CDR1 is SGHVS and CDR2 FQNEAQ. The CDR3 loop spans 14 amino acids. Trimming shortened V by 5 bases and J by 4 bases, and 12 bases separated the two germline ends. The CDR3 is CASSHPGSYNEQFF. In nucleotides, the CDR3 is TGTGCCAGCAGCCATCCGGGTTCTTACAATGAGCAGTTCTTC. Based on the CDR3 plus reference TRBV7-8 and TRBJ2-1, the full variable domain is GAGVSQSPRYKVAKRGQDVALRCDPISGHVSLFWYQQALGQGPEFLTYFQNEAQLDKSGLPSDRFFAERPEGSVSTLKIQRTQQEDSAVYLCASSHPGSYNEQFFGPGTRLTVL.

This chain links TRBV13 with TRBJ2-7; D gene unclear. Germline assignment: CDR1 PRHDT and CDR2 FYEKMQ (reference sequence). The V end lost 2 bases, the J end lost 1 base, and 9 bases lay between the germline ends. The CDR3 covers 14 residues. CDR3 bases: TGTGCCAGCAGCTTAAGGCCAGAATCCTACGAGCAGTACTTC. Translation gives CASSLRPESYEQYF.

The chain recombines TRBV19 with TRBJ1-3; perhaps TRBD1 as D (5 bases). CDR3 length equals 17 residues. Germline-derived CDR1 and CDR2 are LNHDA and SQIVND (reference sequence). V lost 5 bases, J lost 0 bases, and 17 bases lay in between. The CDR3 bases are TGTGCCAGTAGTCCTAGGGACGCACGGAGCTCTGGAAACACCATATATTTT. Translation: CASSPRDARSSGNTIYF.

The V gene is TRBV28, the J gene TRBJ2-5; D assignment may be TRBD1 or TRBD2 (5 bases each). CDR1 MDHEN and CDR2 SYDVKM come from the germline V gene. This CDR3 is built from 12 residues. Deletions cut 4 bases from V and 11 bases from J, with 14 bases between. For the CDR3, the DNA is TGTGCCAGCAGTTCAGGGAGCAGGTTACAGTACTTC. It is translated as CASSSGSRLQYF.

This sequence joins TRBV7-3 and TRBJ2-1; D could derive from TRBD1 or TRBD2 (5 bases each). This CDR3 contains 14 residues. V shed 4 bases and J shed 4 bases, with 11 bases lying between them. Germline assignment: CDR1 SGHTA and CDR2 FQGTGA. The CDR3 DNA is TGTGCCAGCAGCTGGGGACGGGAATACAATGAGCAGTTCTTC. Amino acids: CASSWGREYNEQFF.

The chain has TRBV7-6 and TRBJ2-7, with 10 bases aligning to TRBD1. This CDR3 has 16 amino acids. The V and J ends lost 3 bases and 3 bases, in that order; junction bases with no gene match: 8. Germline V gene sequence: CDR1 SGHVS, CDR2 FNYEAQ. The CDR3 region has the DNA TGTGCCAGCAGCTTGAGACAGGGGGCTTTGGGCTACGAGCAGTACTTC. Translated, it gives CASSLRQGALGYEQYF.

The chain employs TRBV19 and TRBJ1-2; no firm D call. The CDR3 runs 15 residues. Germline CDR1 and CDR2: LNHDA and SQIVND (reference sequence). V lost 5 bases, J lost 2 bases, and 15 bases lay in between. The CDR3 spells CASSESWQPNYGYTF. The CDR3 DNA sequence: TGTGCCAGTAGTGAGTCGTGGCAGCCCAACTATGGCTACACCTTC.

V is TRBV7-2 and J is TRBJ1-1; D may be TRBD1 (5 bases). The CDR3 consists of 14 residues. The germline gives CDR1 SGHTA, CDR2 FQGNSA. V shed 4 bases and J shed 4 bases, with 13 bases lying between them. CDR3 sequence: CASSSQGRGTEAFF. The CDR3 nucleotides are TGTGCCAGCAGCTCGCAGGGCCGAGGCACTGAAGCTTTCTTT.

V gene TRBV21-1 combines with J gene TRBJ1-1. TRBV21-1 is an annotated pseudogene. This CDR3 is built from 14 residues. The CDR3 region is CASSPPRETAEAFF. DNA for the CDR3: TGTGCCAGCAGCCCCCCCCGGGAGACAGCTGAAGCTTTCTTT.

J is TRBJ1-6 and V is TRBV2; D remains unclear. V lost 6 bases and J 12 bases, leaving 15 bases between the germline ends. The CDR3 contains 13 residues. Germline CDR1 and CDR2: SNHLY and FYNNEI. As DNA, the CDR3 is TGTGCCAGCAGCCCTGACCCTCGTTTACCCCTCCACTTT. Protein sequence: CASSPDPRLPLHF. The full variable domain, its missing parts supplied by reference TRBV2 and TRBJ1-6, is EPEVTQTPSHQVTQMGQEVILRCVPISNHLYFYWYRQILGQKVEFLVSFYNNEISEKSEIFDDQFSVERPDGSNFTLKIRSTKLEDSAMYFCASSPDPRLPLHFGNGTRLTVT.

V gene TRBV5-4 combines with J gene TRBJ2-7; tentative D call: TRBD2 (6 bases). Per germline, CDR1 SGHNT and CDR2 YYREEE (reference sequence). The CDR3 runs to 14 residues. V was trimmed by 3 bases and J by 0 bases, leaving 10 bases between them. In DNA, the CDR3 is TGTGCCAGCAGCTCCGGGGGAAGCTCCTACGAGCAGTACTTC. Its protein product is CASSSGGSSYEQYF.

Here the CDR3 DNA reads TGTGCCAGCAGCCCGGCCCCGGGGCTTGGTGAGACCCAGTACTTC. Protein sequence: CASSPAPGLGETQYF. The chain couples TRBV5-6 to TRBJ2-5; D is perhaps TRBD1 or TRBD2 (5 bases each). Germline V gene sequence: CDR1 SGHDT, CDR2 YYEEEE. The CDR3 consists of 15 residues. Trimming took off 4 bases at V and 5 bases at J, with 18 bases between the two ends.

Regarding this clone: Other DNA variants within this sample encode the same CDR3. The chain employs TRBV5-5 and TRBJ2-7, with 7 bases that match TRBD1. Per the germline V gene, CDR1 is SGHKS and CDR2 is YYEKEE (reference sequence). The V segment lost 1 base and the J segment 7 bases; nucleotides outside the gene matches: 5. The CDR3 loop spans 13 amino acids. The CDR3 protein is CASSLSGGEEQYF. The CDR3 nucleotides read TGTGCCAGCAGCTTGTCAGGGGGTGAGGAGCAGTACTTC. Combining the CDR3 with reference TRBV5-5 and TRBJ2-7 gives the whole variable domain DAGVTQSPTHLIKTRGQQVTLRCSPISGHKSVSWYQQVLGQGPQFIFQYYEKEERGRGNFPDRFSARQFPNYSSELNVNALLLGDSALYLCASSLSGGEEQYFGPGTRLTVT.

The V and J genes are TRBV29-1 and TRBJ1-5; tentatively, D is TRBD1 (5 bases). The CDR3 contains 15 residues. Per germline, CDR1 SQVTM and CDR2 ANQGSEA. Trimming left V 4 bases short and J 5 bases short, with 18 bases between. The CDR3 region has the DNA TGCAGCGTTGCCCGTGACAGTGGTCAAGATCAGCCCCAGCATTTT. Protein: CSVARDSGQDQPQHF.

Here the CDR3 DNA reads TGTGCCATCAGTGAGGGTGACAGGGTTGTCCAGCCCCAGCATTTT. Amino acids: CAISEGDRVVQPQHF. The chain employs TRBV10-3 and TRBJ1-5; 7 bases agree with TRBD1. This CDR3 has 15 residues. J gave up 7 bases and V 2 bases, and 8 bases lay outside the gene matches. Germline CDR1 reads ENHRY; CDR2 reads SYGVKD.

The J gene is TRBJ2-3, the V gene TRBV7-9; 7 bases match TRBD2. Germline assignment: CDR1 SEHNR and CDR2 FQNEAQ (reference sequence). The CDR3 contains 15 residues. Trimming at V came to 3 bases and at J to 2 bases, leaving 5 bases not matched to a gene. The CDR3 DNA reads TGTGCCAGCAGCTTGCGGGGGAAAGACACAGATACGCAGTATTTT. Translated, it gives CASSLRGKDTDTQYF.